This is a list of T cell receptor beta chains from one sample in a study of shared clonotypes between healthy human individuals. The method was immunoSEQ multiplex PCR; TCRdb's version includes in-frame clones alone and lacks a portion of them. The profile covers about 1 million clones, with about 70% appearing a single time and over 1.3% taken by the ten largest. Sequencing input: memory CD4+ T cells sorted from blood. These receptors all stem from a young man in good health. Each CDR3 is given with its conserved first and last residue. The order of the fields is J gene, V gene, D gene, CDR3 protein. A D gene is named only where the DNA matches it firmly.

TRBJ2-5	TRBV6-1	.	CASSLQETLETQYF
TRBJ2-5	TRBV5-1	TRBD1	CASSFSRTGSQETQYF
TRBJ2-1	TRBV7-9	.	CASSRGYSWDEQFF
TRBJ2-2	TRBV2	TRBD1	CAGQGGTTAGELFF
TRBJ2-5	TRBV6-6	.	CASSGQIQETQYF
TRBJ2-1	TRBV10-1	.	CASSESWMVEQFF
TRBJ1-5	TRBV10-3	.	CATEQVYSNQPQHF
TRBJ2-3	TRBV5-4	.	CASSFPGGADTQYF
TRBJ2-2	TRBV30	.	CAWSVGRGPTGELFF
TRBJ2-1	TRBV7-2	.	CASSRDMLGRFF
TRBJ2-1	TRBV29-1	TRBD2	CSVEAGLVSEQFF
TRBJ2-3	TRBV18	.	CASSPPGVADTQYF
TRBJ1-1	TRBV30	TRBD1	CAWLNIGTGMNTEAFF
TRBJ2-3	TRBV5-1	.	CASSLSGLSTDTQYF
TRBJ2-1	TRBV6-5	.	CASSTGSEQFF
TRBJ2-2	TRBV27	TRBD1	CASGGQGASGELFF
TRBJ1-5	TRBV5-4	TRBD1	CASSHDRDNQPQHF
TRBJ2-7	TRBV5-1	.	CASSLGVTGFGEQYF
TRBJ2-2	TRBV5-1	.	CASSPGRTGRELFF
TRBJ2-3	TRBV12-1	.	CASSAARGTDTQYF
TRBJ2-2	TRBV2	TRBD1	CASTRDRVPGELFF
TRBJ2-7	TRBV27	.	CASSFRADFYEQYF
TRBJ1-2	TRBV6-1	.	CATTTGIGVNYGYTF
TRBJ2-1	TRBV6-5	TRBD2	CASSYQGLAGNEQFF
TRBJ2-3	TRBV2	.	CASSGVSTSTDTQYF
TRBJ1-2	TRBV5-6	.	CASSSNRVYGYTF
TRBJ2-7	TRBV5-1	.	CASSLGSSVQYF
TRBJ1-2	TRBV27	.	CASSFVRDLGYGYTF
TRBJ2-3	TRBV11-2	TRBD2	CASSSSGGLPLYSTDTQYF
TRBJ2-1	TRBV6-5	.	CASSYPPQGTEQFF
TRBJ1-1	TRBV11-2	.	CASSFTGPTEAFF
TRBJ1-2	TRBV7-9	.	CASSPPLQDYGYTF
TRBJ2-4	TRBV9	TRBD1	CASSVVPGQGAPQYF
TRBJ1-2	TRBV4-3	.	CASSQAGQFNYGYTF
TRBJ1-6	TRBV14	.	CASSPLETLGYNSPLHF
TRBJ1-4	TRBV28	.	CASSLGGTSEKLFF
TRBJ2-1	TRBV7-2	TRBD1	CASSQGQGNEQFF
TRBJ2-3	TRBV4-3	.	CASSQASTDTQYF
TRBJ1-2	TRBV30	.	CAWNGQQNYGYTF
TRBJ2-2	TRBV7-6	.	CASSLGVSGELFF
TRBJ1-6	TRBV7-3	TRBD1	CASSLEGDSYSPLHF
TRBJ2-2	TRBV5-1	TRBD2	CASSLALLAGGSGELFF